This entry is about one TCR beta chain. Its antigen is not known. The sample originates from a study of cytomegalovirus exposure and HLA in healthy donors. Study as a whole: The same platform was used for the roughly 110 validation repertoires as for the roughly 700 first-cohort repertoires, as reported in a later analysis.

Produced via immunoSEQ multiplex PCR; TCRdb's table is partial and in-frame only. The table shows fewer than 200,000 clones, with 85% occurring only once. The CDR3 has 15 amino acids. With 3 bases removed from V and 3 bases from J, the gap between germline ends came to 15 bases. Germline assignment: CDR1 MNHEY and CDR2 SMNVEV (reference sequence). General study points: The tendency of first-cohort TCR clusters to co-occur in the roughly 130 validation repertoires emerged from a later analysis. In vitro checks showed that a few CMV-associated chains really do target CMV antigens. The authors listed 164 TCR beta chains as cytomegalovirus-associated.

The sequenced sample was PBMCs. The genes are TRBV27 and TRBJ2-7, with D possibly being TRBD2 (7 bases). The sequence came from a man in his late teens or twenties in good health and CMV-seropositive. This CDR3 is CASSLGGGWGYEQYF. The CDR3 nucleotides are TGTGCCAGCAGTTTGGGGGGGGGCTGGGGCTACGAGCAGTACTTC.